Here is one T cell receptor (beta chain) with its context. This clone was detected once. The antigen it binds to is not known. Its ends do not fully match the called genes, so a read error is possible. TCR beta chain CDR3 regions were sequenced from genomic DNA using the immunoSEQ assay. Rearranged VDJ segments were amplified with primers annealing to V and J segments. As for how the authors treated the data: The ImmunoSeq Analyzer software was used to calculate clonality and richness metrics. Differentially abundant clones between regions were identified using Fisher's exact test plus a beta-binomial method for added stringency. Imported from immuneACCESS, the table was reduced by TCRdb to in-frame sequences with V and J called. These copies leave out some clones; in studies compared against another copy, an unresolved V gene accounts for under half, and the cause of the remainder is not known. That table gives V, J and clone size, and the DNA gave D and trimming. Recorded for this sample are roughly 3,600 clones; 47% of them occurred a single time. The top ten constitute 26% of the sample.

Inclusive of the bounding cysteine and phenylalanine, the CDR3 is 15 residues long. The read is trimmed to its CDR3 DNA, 45 bases read in frame from base 1. The germline V gene gives CDR1 as MDHEN and CDR2 as SYDVKM. The data are from a study of intratumoral heterogeneity in liver cancer. Background on the whole study: Across the full 14-patient cohort, most patients were male and a median age of roughly 69 years was recorded. The full cohort included 70 or so multiregional samples from around 14 HCC patients, consisting of 50 or so tumoral regions and roughly 20 adjacent nontumoral regions. To examine intratumor heterogeneity, the study integrated RNA-seq, DNA sequencing, TCR-seq and SNP array data obtained from multiple regions of hepatocellular carcinoma specimens. The paper as a whole reports these results and caveats: In each sequenced patient, tumor region a showed significantly more unique T-cell clonal expansions than tumor region b. Overall T cell clonality did not differ significantly between tumor regions within either sequenced patient. A relatively low patient number and under-sampled tumor-infiltrating lymphocyte representation were acknowledged by the authors as limitations. TCR sequencing reportedly confirmed RNA-seq-based estimates of regional differences in tumor-infiltrating lymphocyte burden.

Samples labelled H were derived from distinct, geographically separated regions of the hepatocellular carcinoma nodule. Early-stage hepatocellular carcinoma was present in all patients, and no therapy was administered to any patient before surgical resection. No macroscopic evidence of necrosis or hemorrhage was present in the sampled areas. In two patients, TCR sequencing (ImmunoSeq) was performed on multiple regions. Each frozen resection tissue sample was taken at least 1 cm away from every other sample. The DNeasy blood and tissue kit was used to extract genomic DNA from bulk tissue. The receptor comes from an older man with hepatocellular carcinoma. Sequenced here: tumor tissue, sampled before any cancer treatment. In this chain, TRBV28 is recombined with TRBJ2-7; TRBD1 fits 8 bases in the junction. In nucleotide form, the sequence is TGTGCCAGCAGAAGGCAGGGGGCAGCTTCCTACCAGCAGTACTTC. It translates to CASRRQGAASYQQYF.